A selection of T cell receptor beta chains follows, all from one sample in a study of blood T cell repertoires in COVID-19. Some clones are missing from TCRdb's copy, which holds only in-frame ones; the method was immunoSEQ multiplex PCR. This table has about 200,000 clones, 90% to 95% appearing once. The source material was peripheral blood. These receptors all stem from a man in his sixties with COVID-19, enrolled during active disease. Each CDR3 is given with its conserved first and last residue. Each record gives: J gene, D gene, clone size, V gene, CDR3 DNA, CDR3 protein. A D gene is named only where the DNA matches it firmly. A clone size is listed for some rows: how often the clone was seen (once, few, many), or a class if it is expanded.

>TRBJ2-7|TRBD1|once|TRBV15
TGTGCCACCAGCAGAGTAAGAGGACAGGGAAGCTCCTACGAGCAGTACTTC
CATSRVRGQGSSYEQYF
>TRBJ1-2|TRBD1|-|TRBV4-1
TGCGCCAGCAGCCAAGATTCAGACAGGGTCGACTATGGCTACACCTTC
CASSQDSDRVDYGYTF
>TRBJ2-5|-|-|TRBV2
TGTGCCAGCAGTGAAAGAAGTGGAGGAGCCCAAGAGACCCAGTACTTC
CASSERSGGAQETQYF
>TRBJ2-1|-|-|TRBV5-4
TGTGCCAGCAGCTCAAAAGATCTAGAGGATGAGCAGTTCTTC
CASSSKDLEDEQFF
>TRBJ1-5|TRBD1|-|TRBV7-8
TGTGCCAGCGGTGTCGGGACAGGGAGGGAGCCCCAGCATTTT
CASGVGTGREPQHF
>TRBJ2-1|-|-|TRBV11-1
TGTGCCAGCAGAAATACAGGTATCTACAATGAGCAGTTCTTC
CASRNTGIYNEQFF
>TRBJ2-7|TRBD2|-|TRBV19
TGTGCCAGTAGTATACTAGCGGGAGTTGACGAGCAGTACTTC
CASSILAGVDEQYF
>TRBJ2-2|-|-|TRBV2
TGTGCCAGCAGTGAGAGGTCCCGAGACGCCGGGGAGCTGTTTTTT
CASSERSRDAGELFF
>TRBJ1-2|-|-|TRBV5-1
TGCGCCAGCAGCCCCGCCCCAGGGCCGGACTATGGCTACACCTTC
CASSPAPGPDYGYTF
>TRBJ2-7|TRBD2|-|TRBV27
TGTGCCAGCAGTCCGGGAGGCACCTACGAGCAGTACTTC
CASSPGGTYEQYF
>TRBJ1-2|TRBD1|-|TRBV18
TGTGCCAGCTCACCCGGACAGGGGGCGGTCTATGGCTACACCTTC
CASSPGQGAVYGYTF
>TRBJ1-2|-|-|TRBV13
TGTGCCAGCAGCTTCCTCGACAGTAAAAATGGCTACACCTTC
CASSFLDSKNGYTF
>TRBJ1-5|-|-|TRBV4-2
TGTGCCAGCAGCCAAGATCTTTTGCAGCCCCAGCATTTT
CASSQDLLQPQHF
>TRBJ2-1|-|few|TRBV7-2
TGTGCCAGCAGCGAAGGCCTAGCGAGCTACAATGAGCAGTTCTTC
CASSEGLASYNEQFF
>TRBJ1-3|TRBD1|-|TRBV6-1
TGTGCCAGCAGTGAACGGGACAGCTCTGGAAACACCATATATTTT
CASSERDSSGNTIYF
>TRBJ2-1|TRBD2|-|TRBV24-1
TGTGCCACCAGTGCTAAGGGGACTAGCGGGAGCGGTGAGCAGTTCTTC
CATSAKGTSGSGEQFF
>TRBJ2-7|-|-|TRBV2
TGTGCCAGCAGTGAACGGGGATTTCGCGAGCAGTACTTC
CASSERGFREQYF
>TRBJ2-7|-|-|TRBV7-3
TGTGCCAGCAGCCTAACAGGGCAGGGTCCCTACGAGCAGTACTTC
CASSLTGQGPYEQYF
>TRBJ1-1|TRBD1|-|TRBV27
TGTGCCAGCAGTACAACAGGGGTAATGAACACTGAAGCTTTCTTT
CASSTTGVMNTEAFF
>TRBJ2-5|TRBD2|-|TRBV29-1
TGCAGCGTAGGTAGCGGGGTCCAAGAGACCCAGTACTTC
CSVGSGVQETQYF
>TRBJ1-3|-|-|TRBV7-2
TGTGCCAGCAGCAGACAGACGGACACCATATATTTT
CASSRQTDTIYF
>TRBJ2-2|TRBD2|-|TRBV2
TGTGCCAGCAGAGTACCCTTGCGGGAGGGCACCGGGGAGCTGTTTTTT
CASRVPLREGTGELFF
>TRBJ2-1|-|-|TRBV10-3
TGTGCCATCAGTGAGAGAGGCGGTGAGCAGTTCTTC
CAISERGGEQFF
>TRBJ1-5|TRBD1|-|TRBV3-1/TRBV3-2
TGTGCCAGCAGTCGGGGACCAGGGGGTCAGCCCCAGCATTTT
CASSRGPGGQPQHF
>TRBJ2-2|-|-|TRBV9
TGTGCCAGCAGCGTACGGGGATCGGCCGGGGAGCTGTTTTTT
CASSVRGSAGELFF
>TRBJ1-1|TRBD1|-|TRBV7-6
TGTGCCAGCAGCGCAACAGGGGCGCTGAACACTGAAGCTTTCTTT
CASSATGALNTEAFF
>TRBJ2-3|TRBD1|-|TRBV4-1
TGCGCCAGCAGCCGACAGGGAATAGACACAGATACGCAGTATTTT
CASSRQGIDTDTQYF
>TRBJ2-1|-|-|TRBV11-2
TGTGCCAGCAGCCTTACCGTTAACCAGTACAATGAGCAGTTCTTC
CASSLTVNQYNEQFF
>TRBJ2-1|-|-|TRBV2
TGTGCCAGCAGTGAATTCGGTTCAACCGGGGTCAATGAGCAGTTCTTC
CASSEFGSTGVNEQFF
>TRBJ1-6|-|once|TRBV11-2
TGTGCCAGCAGCTTAGATCTCCCGAGCTCCTATAATTCACCCCTCCACTTT
CASSLDLPSSYNSPLHF
>TRBJ2-2|TRBD2|-|TRBV6-2/TRBV6-3
TGTGCCAGCAGTTACGTAGGACTAGCTTCCGGGGAGCTGTTTTTT
CASSYVGLASGELFF
>TRBJ1-4|TRBD1|-|TRBV4-1
TGCGCCAGCAGCCAAGACGGGACAGGGCATGAAAAACTGTTTTTT
CASSQDGTGHEKLFF
>TRBJ1-3|-|-|TRBV24-1
TGTGCCACCAGTGATATTAAAGGGACTCTTGGAAACACCATATATTTT
CATSDIKGTLGNTIYF